The 16 T cell receptor beta chains in this list originate from one sample, sequenced in a study of patients and donors after allogeneic stem cell transplantation. TCRdb used MiXCR to reprocess the RT-PCR reads, holding one entry per CDR3 protein. The sample has about 960,000 distinct CDR3 sequences; 15% to 20% are singletons. What was sequenced was blood, either unsorted or a sorted T cell fraction (not recorded which). These TCRs come from a human donor who was either an allogeneic HSCT recipient or a stem cell or donor lymphocyte infusion donor (not recorded which). It is not recorded whose cells these are; they may come from a transplant donor.

This clonotype was detected ten times or more. The chain recombines TRBV5-1 with TRBJ1-1, with 7 nucleotides matching TRBD1. The CDR3 covers 16 residues. V lost 4 bases and J lost 0; bases outside the gene matches: 9. CDR1 SGHRS and CDR2 YFSETQ come from the germline V gene. The CDR3 here is CASSPSPGQMNTEAFF. DNA of the CDR3: TGCGCCAGCAGCCCTTCTCCGGGACAGATGAACACTGAAGCTTTCTTT.

The chain couples TRBV7-9 to TRBJ2-2; tentative D call: TRBD2 (6 bases). The V gene lost 1 base and the J gene lost 4 bases, with 10 bases spanning the gap. The CDR3 sequence is 15 residues long. Germline V gives CDR1 SEHNR, CDR2 FQNEAQ (reference sequence). The CDR3 loop reads CASSLVDGSTGELFF. CDR3 DNA: TGTGCCAGCAGCTTAGTAGACGGGAGCACCGGGGAGCTGTTTTTT.

This clonotype was detected only a few times. V gene TRBV12-3 or TRBV12-4 combines with J gene TRBJ2-1; 11 bases match TRBD2. CDR3 length equals 16 residues. The V gene end was trimmed by 5 bases and the J gene end by 4 bases; junction bases not matched to a gene: 7. The CDR3 is CASSVLSGGGYNEQFF. The CDR3 nucleotides read TGTGCCAGCAGTGTCCTTAGCGGGGGGGGATACAATGAGCAGTTCTTC.

The chain links TRBV12-3 or TRBV12-4 to TRBJ1-5, with D possibly matching TRBD1 (5 bases). The CDR3 loop spans 14 amino acids. Trimming removed 3 bases at V and 11 bases at J, with 17 bases between. CDR3 DNA sequence: TGTGCCAGCAGTTTTCAGGGCCAACGGCCGGCCCAGCATTTT. Translating it yields CASSFQGQRPAQHF.

The genes are TRBV7-3 and TRBJ2-1; 7 bases align to TRBD1. Germline assignment: CDR1 SGHTA and CDR2 FQGTGA. The V and J ends lost 5 bases and 5 bases, in that order; junction bases with no gene match: 3. This CDR3 comprises 13 residues. In nucleotides, the CDR3 is TGTGCCAGCAGCCCAGGGACAGACAATGAGCAGTTCTTC. It encodes CASSPGTDNEQFF. The whole variable domain, filled in from reference TRBV7-3 and TRBJ2-1, reads GAGVSQTPSNKVTEKGKYVELRCDPISGHTALYWYRQSLGQGPEFLIYFQGTGAADDSGLPNDRFFAVRPEGSVSTLKIQRTERGDSAVYLCASSPGTDNEQFFGPGTRLTVL.

The sample holds a few counts of this clonotype. The chain uses TRBV9 and TRBJ2-7; no definite D call. V was pared by 4 bases and J by 3 bases, with 11 bases between. Germline V gives CDR1 SGDLS, CDR2 YYNGEE. CDR3 length: 13 residues. The CDR3 region is CASSPDLDYEQYF. The CDR3 DNA is TGTGCCAGCAGCCCCGACCTAGACTACGAGCAGTACTTC.

This clonotype was detected a few times. CDR3 DNA: TGTGCCAGCAGCGTAGTTGGCGGGGGATTCACAGATACGCAGTATTTT. Translated: CASSVVGGGFTDTQYF. J is TRBJ2-3 and V is TRBV9; 7 bases map to TRBD2. CDR3 length equals 16 residues. The V gene end was trimmed by 0 bases and the J gene end by 2 bases; junction bases not matched to a gene: 6. From germline, CDR1 is SGDLS and CDR2 YYNGEE.

This clonotype was found a few times. V usage is TRBV9 and J usage is TRBJ1-5, with D unresolved. The germline CDR1 and CDR2 sequences are SGDLS and YYNGEE. Between the trimmed V and J ends, which lost 4 bases and 5 bases, there was a span of 10 bases. This CDR3 is built from 13 residues. CDR3 in amino acids: CASSHEGYQPQHF. Written as DNA, the CDR3 is TGTGCCAGCAGCCATGAGGGATATCAGCCCCAGCATTTT.

The sample holds many counts of this clonotype. The CDR3 protein is CASSFLQGIDGYTF. CDR3 coding DNA: TGTGCCAGCAGTTTTCTCCAGGGTATCGATGGCTACACCTTC. The chain carries TRBV12-3 or TRBV12-4 and TRBJ1-2, with D perhaps TRBD1 (5 bases). The V gene lost 3 bases and the J gene lost 6 bases, with 14 bases spanning the gap. The CDR3 is 14 amino acids.

This clonotype was counted between two and nine times. The chain employs TRBV2 and TRBJ2-7; D gene ambiguous. V was pared by 7 bases and J by 5 bases, with 9 bases between. Germline CDR1 reads SNHLY; CDR2 reads FYNNEI. The CDR3 has 11 amino acids. The CDR3 loop is CASTLLDEQYF. The DNA for the CDR3 is TGTGCCAGCACATTACTGGACGAGCAGTACTTC.

This clonotype was seen only a few times. The rearrangement joins TRBV2 to TRBJ2-7; unclear D gene. Germline CDR1 is SNHLY and CDR2 is FYNNEI. Trimming stripped 6 bases from V and 6 bases from J, with 12 bases between. This CDR3 region has 12 residues. CDR3 sequence: CASRDRTTEQYF. CDR3 DNA: TGTGCCAGCAGGGACCGGACGACCGAGCAGTACTTC.

This clonotype was recorded once. This rearrangement joins TRBV12-5 to TRBJ2-7; D uncertain. Germline CDR1 reads LGHNT; CDR2 reads FRNRAP. The V and J ends lost 5 bases and 2 bases respectively, with 7 bases between them. There are 12 residues in the CDR3. The CDR3: CASGIGPYEQYF. The CDR3 DNA sequence: TGTGCTAGTGGTATAGGCCCCTACGAGCAGTACTTC.

J is TRBJ1-1 and V is TRBV7-9; no definite D call. The CDR3 loop spans 16 amino acids. V was clipped by 1 base and J by 0 bases, with 12 bases between them. Germline CDR1 reads SEHNR; CDR2 reads FQNEAQ (reference sequence). This chain's CDR3 is CASSLVVGLVNTEAFF. CDR3 in DNA: TGTGCCAGCAGCTTAGTTGTGGGTTTGGTGAACACTGAAGCTTTCTTT.

This clonotype turned up a few times. This chain joins TRBV7-2 and TRBJ1-1; D is undetermined. The CDR3 is 16 amino acids. Germline V gives CDR1 SGHTA, CDR2 FQGNSA. V lost 1 base and J lost 0, with 12 bases in between. Here the CDR3 reads CASSLGVLPMNTEAFF. The CDR3 DNA sequence: TGTGCCAGCAGCTTAGGTGTGCTGCCTATGAACACTGAAGCTTTCTTT.

The V and J genes are TRBV6-2 or TRBV6-3 and TRBJ1-5; 10 positions agree with TRBD1. The CDR3 length is 20 residues. From germline, CDR1 is MNHEY and CDR2 SVGEGT. The V and J ends lost 5 bases and 2 bases, in that order; junction bases with no gene match: 18. The CDR3 sequence: CASSKNPPDRGVRGNQPQHF. For the CDR3, the DNA is TGTGCCAGCAGTAAAAATCCCCCGGACAGGGGGGTTAGAGGCAATCAGCCCCAGCATTTT.

The CDR3 loop is CASSSGQFLNEQYF. The DNA of the CDR3 is TGTGCCAGCAGTTCCGGACAGTTCCTGAACGAGCAGTACTTC. This sequence joins TRBV7-2 and TRBJ2-7, with D possibly matching TRBD1 (6 bases). Germline values: CDR1 SGHTA, CDR2 FQGNSA. The CDR3 runs 14 residues. Deletions cut 6 bases from V and 5 bases from J, with 17 bases between.